Shown below are 18 T cell receptor beta chains from a single sample sequenced in a study of T cell repertoires in cytomegalovirus infection. TCRdb re-called the reads with MiXCR, one entry per CDR3 protein. The table shows 40,000 to 60,000 distinct CDR3 sequences, with roughly 20% occurring only once. Antigens for these TCRs are unknown. Sequences were derived from CD8+ T cells from cultured PBMCs, sampled from culture after CMV antigen stimulation. All receptors come from a human donor in good health (CMV status not recorded). Some clones in this sample may be carry-over from other donors' samples.

The chain combines TRBV6-5 with TRBJ1-1; the D gene is possibly TRBD1 (6 bases). Trimming removed 2 bases at V and 0 bases at J, with 10 bases between. The germline gives CDR1 MNHEY, CDR2 SVGAGI. The CDR3 loop spans 15 amino acids. CDR3 bases: TGTGCCAGCAGTTACCGGCAGGGGCTGAACACTGAAGCTTTCTTT. Encoded protein: CASSYRQGLNTEAFF.

The rearrangement links TRBV11-2 to TRBJ2-2; 13 bases fit TRBD2. Germline V gene sequence: CDR1 SGHAT, CDR2 FQNNGV. J lost 5 bases, V lost 5 bases, and 5 bases had no gene match. This CDR3 is built from 16 residues. CDR3 in DNA: TGTGCCAGCAGCCCTAGGACTAGCGGGGGTACCGGGGAGCTGTTTTTT. This codes for CASSPRTSGGTGELFF.

V and J are TRBV5-6 and TRBJ1-5; D unresolved. The V end was cut by 1 base, the J end by 0 bases, with 5 bases between. Germline CDR1 and CDR2: SGHDT and YYEEEE. CDR3 length: 14 residues. CDR3 residues: CASSLRYSNQPQHF. The CDR3, as DNA: TGTGCCAGCAGCTTGCGGTATAGCAATCAGCCCCAGCATTTT.

The chain employs TRBV7-2 and TRBJ2-3; D is perhaps TRBD2 (5 bases). From germline, CDR1 is SGHTA and CDR2 FQGNSA. This CDR3 spans 14 amino acids. V was pared by 5 bases and J by 9 bases, with 18 bases between. CDR3 DNA: TGTGCCAGCAGCCCCGGAGGTGGCCTGAGCACGCAGTATTTT. It specifies CASSPGGGLSTQYF. The whole variable domain, filled in from reference TRBV7-2 and TRBJ2-3, reads GAGVSQSPSNKVTEKGKDVELRCDPISGHTALYWYRQSLGQGLEFLIYFQGNSAPDKSGLPSDRFSAERTGGSVSTLTIQRTQQEDSAVYLCASSPGGGLSTQYFGPGTRLTVL.

This clonotype came up a few times. The rearrangement links TRBV6-5 to TRBJ1-1, with TRBD1 identical over 7 bases. With V trimmed by 6 bases and J by 4 bases, 32 bases remained unmatched. The CDR3 totals 22 residues. Germline V gene sequence: CDR1 MNHEY, CDR2 SVGAGI. DNA of the CDR3: TGTGCCAGCAGCCCACCTCGGCCCGGGACAGAGAAATTTTTTACATTGTTCACTGAAGCTTTCTTT. It yields the protein CASSPPRPGTEKFFTLFTEAFF.

The chain is built from TRBV19 and TRBJ1-4, with no clear D. This CDR3 has 14 residues. The V gene's germline CDR1 is LNHDA and CDR2 SQIVND (reference sequence). Trimming removed 9 bases at V and 0 bases at J, with 11 bases between. The CDR3 region is CASEDLTTNEKLFF. Here the CDR3 DNA reads TGTGCCAGCGAAGACCTTACAACTAATGAAAAACTGTTTTTT.

V gene TRBV7-8 combines with J gene TRBJ1-2; TRBD1 agrees at 9 bases. Unmatched junction bases numbered 5, after V lost 6 bases and J lost 3 bases. The CDR3 spans 14 residues. The germline V gene has CDR1 SGHVS and CDR2 FQNEAQ. The CDR3, as DNA: TGTGCCAGCAGTAACAGGGGGCGCGACTATGGCTACACCTTC. Its protein product is CASSNRGRDYGYTF. Using reference TRBV7-8 and TRBJ1-2 for the parts outside the CDR3, the full variable domain is GAGVSQSPRYKVAKRGQDVALRCDPISGHVSLFWYQQALGQGPEFLTYFQNEAQLDKSGLPSDRFFAERPEGSVSTLKIQRTQQEDSAVYLCASSNRGRDYGYTFGSGTRLTVV.

The CDR3 region has the DNA TGTGCCAGCAGCTTAGAGGGCGGGTTGGTTTACAATGAGCAGTTCTTC. Its translation: CASSLEGGLVYNEQFF. This sequence joins TRBV7-9 and TRBJ2-1; D is possibly TRBD2 (5 bases). The V and J ends lost 1 base and 4 bases respectively, with 14 bases between them. Germline V gene lookup returns CDR1 SEHNR and CDR2 FQNEAQ (reference sequence). CDR3 length: 16 residues.

This CDR3 is CASSLWGERFYNEQFF. Here the CDR3 DNA reads TGTGCCAGCAGTTTATGGGGGGAGCGCTTCTACAATGAGCAGTTCTTC. The V call is TRBV28, the J call TRBJ2-1; D could derive from TRBD1 or TRBD2 (5 bases each). The CDR3 is 16 residues long. Per germline, CDR1 MDHEN and CDR2 SYDVKM. The V gene lost 0 bases and the J gene lost 3 bases, with 12 bases spanning the gap.

This clonotype was seen a few times. The chain combines TRBV27 with TRBJ2-3; possibly TRBD1 or TRBD2 for D (5 bases each). The CDR3 has 16 residues. Per the germline V gene, CDR1 is MNHEY and CDR2 is SMNVEV (reference sequence). Trimming shortened V by 3 bases and J by 1 base, and 14 bases separated the two germline ends. The CDR3 region is CASSFGVGPRTDTQYF. The CDR3 nucleotides read TGTGCCAGCAGTTTTGGGGTGGGACCGCGCACAGATACGCAGTATTTT.

This clonotype was counted a few times. The V and J genes are TRBV6-1 and TRBJ2-6; TRBD1 matches 8 bases. Germline V CDR1 and CDR2: MNHNS, SASEGT. The CDR3 consists of 16 residues. The V gene end was trimmed by 7 bases and the J gene end by 0 bases; junction bases not matched to a gene: 5. CDR3 bases: TGTGCCAGCAAGGGACAGGTCCTCTCTGGGGCCAACGTCCTGACTTTC. Its translation: CASKGQVLSGANVLTF.

The chain combines TRBV7-2 with TRBJ2-1; possibly TRBD1 for D (7 bases). The V and J ends lost 3 bases and 6 bases respectively, with 12 bases between them. From germline, CDR1 is SGHTA and CDR2 FQGNSA. The CDR3 extends over 14 amino acids. The CDR3 DNA is TGTGCCAGCAGCTTGTACAGGGGAGGCAATGAGCAGTTCTTC. This encodes CASSLYRGGNEQFF.

With regard to this clonotype: Relative to the germline gene, one junction end is altered; a read error may explain this. The V call is TRBV27, the J call TRBJ2-7; TRBD1 is a possible D gene (5 bases). The CDR3 totals 14 residues. The germline V gene has CDR1 MNHEY and CDR2 SMNVEV (reference sequence). The CDR3 sequence: CARSFRRTPYEQYF. CDR3 nucleotides: TGTGCCCGCAGTTTTCGCCGGACACCCTACGAGCAGTACTTC.

The rearrangement links TRBV6-4 to TRBJ2-3, with D perhaps TRBD2 (6 bases). Trimming stripped 5 bases from V and 0 bases from J, with 12 bases between. From germline, CDR1 is MRHNA and CDR2 SNTAGT. The CDR3 spans 15 residues. The CDR3 loop is CASSYRDSSTDTQYF. CDR3 coding DNA: TGTGCCAGCAGTTACCGGGACTCGAGCACAGATACGCAGTATTTT.

CDR3 bases: TGTGCCAGCAGTGTCCGGGACAGGGGCTACAATGAGCAGTTCTTC. Translated: CASSVRDRGYNEQFF. The J gene is TRBJ2-1, the V gene TRBV6-2 or TRBV6-3, with 10 nucleotides matching TRBD1. Germline V lookup: CDR1 MNHEY, CDR2 SVGEGT. The CDR3 spans 15 residues. Losses at the gene ends were 5 bases for V and 3 bases for J; bases not matched to a gene: 4.

This clonotype showed up just a few times. The chain is built from TRBV7-8 and TRBJ2-7; 8 bases map to TRBD2. J lost 5 bases, V lost 5 bases, and 14 bases had no gene match. The CDR3 consists of 16 residues. The germline V gene has CDR1 SGHVS and CDR2 FQNEAQ. The CDR3 DNA follows: TGTGCCAGCAGCAAAAAGGCATCGGGACTAGTAAACGAGCAGTACTTC. It codes for CASSKKASGLVNEQYF.

V and J are TRBV7-2 and TRBJ2-7; D may correspond to TRBD1 or TRBD2 (7 bases each). Germline V lookup: CDR1 SGHTA, CDR2 FQGNSA. The germline V and J ends were trimmed by 4 bases and 1 base, with 17 bases remaining between them. This CDR3 has 16 amino acids. CDR3 sequence: CASSWGGGGLSYEQYF. The CDR3 bases are TGTGCCAGCAGCTGGGGGGGAGGGGGCCTTTCCTACGAGCAGTACTTC.

The rearrangement uses TRBV7-2 and TRBJ2-2; D gene unclear. The V and J ends lost 5 bases and 3 bases respectively, with 4 bases between them. This CDR3 region has 12 residues. Germline CDR1 SGHTA, CDR2 FQGNSA. CDR3 protein: CASSPDTGELFF. CDR3 DNA sequence: TGTGCCAGCAGCCCAGACACCGGGGAGCTGTTTTTT. Full variable domain (outside the CDR3, taken from reference TRBV7-2 and TRBJ2-2): GAGVSQSPSNKVTEKGKDVELRCDPISGHTALYWYRQSLGQGLEFLIYFQGNSAPDKSGLPSDRFSAERTGGSVSTLTIQRTQQEDSAVYLCASSPDTGELFFGEGSRLTVL.